This T cell receptor (beta chain) was documented in a study of metastatic and nonmetastatic thyroid tumors. Until they underwent thyroid surgery, no patient had received any treatment. Germline lookup yields CDR1 SEHNR and CDR2 FQNEAQ (reference sequence). CDR3 length equals 15 residues. V gave up 5 bases and J gave up 0 bases; unmatched junction bases: 6. MiXCR was used by TCRdb to re-call the PCR reads. The repertoire holds 7,000 to 8,500 clones, with roughly 24% as singletons. This clone is medium-sized by share. This TCR was recovered from a female donor with papillary thyroid cancer or a benign thyroid nodule (not recorded which). Some clones in this sample may be carry-over from other donors' samples. Sequenced sample: tumor tissue. V gene TRBV7-9 combines with J gene TRBJ2-7; 8 nucleotides line up with TRBD2. CDR3 residues: CASSAGRGSSYEQYF. In nucleotides, the CDR3 is TGTGCCAGCAGCGCCGGGAGGGGGAGCTCCTACGAGCAGTACTTC.